The entry that follows covers one T cell receptor beta chain sequence. This sample was included in a study of T cells in Graves' hyperthyroidism and ophthalmopathy. Per germline, CDR1 SGHDN and CDR2 FVKESK. The CDR3 spans 15 residues. V was pared by 7 bases and J by 0 bases, with 15 bases between. Using RNA transcripts as the source, TCR beta CDR3 regions were amplified. In the first-round RT-PCR of the TCR CDR3, the HTBI primer set was used. TCRdb re-derived calls from the multiplex PCR reads in MiXCR, one entry per CDR3 protein. There are 730,000 or so distinct CDR3 sequences in the sample; around 20% occur only once, and over 15% lies in the top ten. The study excluded patients with uncontrolled infection, other autoimmune disease, pregnancy or lactation. Thyroid ultrasound, orbital computed tomography, clinical symptoms, and serum thyroxine and TRAb underpinned diagnoses. The PBMCs were taken from roughly 10 ml of fresh peripheral blood.

Source material: blood. The chain joins TRBV14 to TRBJ1-1; D call uncertain. The receptor was isolated from a woman between 45 and 65 years old with Graves' hyperthyroidism that later progressed to Graves' ophthalmopathy. CDR3 sequence: CASNPPWLLNTEAFF. CDR3 DNA sequence: TGTGCCAGCAACCCTCCATGGTTATTGAACACTGAAGCTTTCTTT.